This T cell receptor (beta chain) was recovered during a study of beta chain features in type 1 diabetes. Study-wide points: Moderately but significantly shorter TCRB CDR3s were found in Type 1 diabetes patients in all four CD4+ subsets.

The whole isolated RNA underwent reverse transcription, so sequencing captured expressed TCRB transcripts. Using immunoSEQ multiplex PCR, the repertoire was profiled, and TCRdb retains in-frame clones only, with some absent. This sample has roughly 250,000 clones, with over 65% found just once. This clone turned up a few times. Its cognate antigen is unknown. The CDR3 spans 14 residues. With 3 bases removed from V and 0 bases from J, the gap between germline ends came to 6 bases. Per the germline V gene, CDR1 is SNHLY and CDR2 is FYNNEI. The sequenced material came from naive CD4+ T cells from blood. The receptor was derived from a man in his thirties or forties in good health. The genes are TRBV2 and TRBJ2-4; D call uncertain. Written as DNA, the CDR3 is TGTGCCAGCAGTGAGCAGCCAGCCAAAAACATTCAGTACTTC. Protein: CASSEQPAKNIQYF.